Below are 25 T cell receptor beta chains sequenced from a single sample in a study of CD8+ T cells in alopecia areata. Treatment here: oral pan-JAK inhibitor, 5-10 mg twice daily. TCR sequencing used cDNA made by reverse transcription of extracted RNA. Some clones are missing from TCRdb's copy, which holds only in-frame ones; the method was immunoSEQ multiplex PCR. Of about 190,000 clones in the sample, 45% to 65% are singletons; the top ten hold 0.65% to 0.7%. The sample in question was CD4+ T cells sorted from blood, obtained at week 4, from a patient treated with tofacitinib. The receptor set was obtained from a human donor with alopecia areata.

The V call is TRBV11-3, the J call TRBJ2-2; a weak D match, TRBD1 (5 bases). The CDR3 extends over 13 amino acids. Germline V gene sequence: CDR1 SGHNT, CDR2 YENEEA. Trimming took 5 bases from V and 6 from J, leaving 10 bases between them. CDR3 sequence reads: CASSPGRAGELFF. Written as DNA, the CDR3 is TGTGCCAGCAGCCCTGGCAGGGCCGGGGAGCTGTTTTTT. Full variable domain (remainder filled in from reference TRBV11-3 and TRBJ2-2): EAGVVQSPRYKIIEKKQPVAFWCNPISGHNTLYWYLQNLGQGPELLIRYENEEAVDDSQLPKDRFSAERLKGVDSTLKIQPAELGDSAVYLCASSPGRAGELFFGEGSRLTVL.

This clone came up a few times. The J gene is TRBJ2-1, the V gene TRBV28; no clear D gene. This CDR3 region has 13 residues. CDR1 is MDHEN, CDR2 SYDVKM, per germline. V lost 9 bases and J lost 4, with 13 bases in between. Here the CDR3 DNA reads TGTGCCAGTTTCGGAGCGCCTTACAATGAGCAGTTCTTC. Translation gives CASFGAPYNEQFF.

The chain uses TRBV19 and TRBJ2-3; D gene uncertain. This CDR3 contains 12 residues. Germline-derived CDR1 and CDR2 are LNHDA and SQIVND (reference sequence). V lost 5 bases, J lost 6 bases, and 9 bases lay in between. The DNA of the CDR3 is TGTGCCAGTAGTTCGACCCTGGATACGCAGTATTTT. This codes for CASSSTLDTQYF. Together with reference TRBV19 and TRBJ2-3, the CDR3 gives the full variable domain: DGGITQSPKYLFRKEGQNVTLSCEQNLNHDAMYWYRQDPGQGLRLIYYSQIVNDFQKGDIAEGYSVSREKKESFPLTVTSAQKNPTAFYLCASSSTLDTQYFGPGTRLTVL.

The chain is built from TRBV11-1 and TRBJ1-1, with a possible D match to TRBD1 (5 bases). The CDR3 consists of 15 residues. Germline V gene lookup returns CDR1 SGHAT and CDR2 FQDESV (reference sequence). V was trimmed by 5 bases and J by 3 bases, leaving 16 bases between them. The CDR3, as DNA: TGTGCCAGCAGCCCCCCCTCCGGGACCTACACTGAAGCTTTCTTT. This sequence encodes CASSPPSGTYTEAFF.

This clone was found once. The genes are TRBV7-8 and TRBJ2-5, with 7 bases aligning to TRBD1. Germline V gives CDR1 SGHVS, CDR2 FQNEAQ. The CDR3 has 16 residues. J was trimmed by 5 bases and V by 1 base; bases with no gene match: 10. CDR3 residues: CASSLVNQGVGETQYF. CDR3 DNA: TGTGCCAGCAGCTTAGTAAACCAGGGGGTTGGTGAGACCCAGTACTTC.

The chain joins TRBV9 to TRBJ1-1; the D is unclear. Trimming shortened V by 0 bases and J by 5 bases, and 8 bases separated the two germline ends. Germline values: CDR1 SGDLS, CDR2 YYNGEE. CDR3 length: 13 amino acids. The CDR3 loop reads CASSVDVGTEAFF. CDR3 nucleotides: TGTGCCAGCAGCGTAGATGTGGGGACTGAAGCTTTCTTT.

This clone has more than one count but fewer than ten. V and J are TRBV5-1 and TRBJ2-1; D tentatively fits TRBD1 or TRBD2 (5 bases each). Trimming removed 7 bases from V and 5 bases from J, with 13 bases in between. Germline V lookup: CDR1 SGHRS, CDR2 YFSETQ. There are 13 residues in the CDR3. For the CDR3, the DNA is TGCGCCAGCCGACTGGGGGTTAACAATGAGCAGTTCTTC. Translation gives CASRLGVNNEQFF. Full variable domain (remainder filled in from reference TRBV5-1 and TRBJ2-1): KAGVTQTPRYLIKTRGQQVTLSCSPISGHRSVSWYQQTPGQGLQFLFEYFSETQRNKGNFPGRFSGRQFSNSRSEMNVSTLELGDSALYLCASRLGVNNEQFFGPGTRLTVL.

The gene calls are TRBV2 and TRBJ2-1; TRBD2 aligns across 7 bases. The CDR3 is 17 residues long. Germline V gene data show CDR1 as SNHLY and CDR2 as FYNNEI. The V and J ends lost 0 bases and 10 bases, in that order; junction bases with no gene match: 15. The CDR3 nucleotides read TGTGCCAGCAGTGAAGCCCTAGGTGGTCGGGGGACTACAGAGCAGTTCTTC. Its protein product is CASSEALGGRGTTEQFF.

The rearrangement joins TRBV27 to TRBJ1-2; a weak D match, TRBD1 (6 bases). The CDR3 runs 14 residues. Germline CDR1 reads MNHEY; CDR2 reads SMNVEV (reference sequence). Trimming took off 4 bases at V and 1 base at J, with 10 bases between the two ends. CDR3 sequence (DNA): TGTGCCAGCAGTTCGGGACAACTTAACTATGGCTACACCTTC. Encoded protein: CASSSGQLNYGYTF.

The chain has TRBV29-1 and TRBJ1-5; D is ambiguous. This CDR3 region has 13 residues. From germline, CDR1 is SQVTM and CDR2 ANQGSEA. V was cut by 2 bases and J by 1 base, with 6 bases left in between. CDR3 loop: CSVELDSNQPQHF. In nucleotides, the CDR3 is TGCAGCGTTGAACTGGACAGCAATCAGCCCCAGCATTTT.

In regard to this clone: Other DNA sequences of this sample code for an identical CDR3. Written as DNA, the CDR3 is TGTGCCAGCAGTTCCGGAGGCTATGGCTACACCTTC. It is translated as CASSSGGYGYTF. The genes are TRBV27 and TRBJ1-2; unclear D gene. This CDR3 is built from 12 residues. Germline V gene data show CDR1 as MNHEY and CDR2 as SMNVEV (reference sequence). The V end was cut by 4 bases, the J end by 4 bases, with 7 bases between.

This chain uses TRBV2 with TRBJ2-2; perhaps TRBD2 as D (6 bases). Trimming pared 7 bases from V and 4 bases from J, leaving 13 bases between. CDR1 and CDR2 from the germline V gene are SNHLY and FYNNEI. The CDR3 runs to 14 residues. This CDR3 reads CASISTSPTGELFF. Written as DNA, the CDR3 is TGTGCCAGCATCTCGACTAGTCCCACCGGGGAGCTGTTTTTT.

The table lists this clone with a count of one. The chain has TRBV4-2 and TRBJ1-1; no clear D. Germline V gene data show CDR1 as LGHNA and CDR2 as YNFKEQ. This CDR3 comprises 14 residues. Trimming left V 0 bases short and J 5 bases short, with 10 bases between. CDR3 nucleotide sequence: TGTGCCAGCAGCCAAGAAACGGCGAGGACTGAAGCTTTCTTT. Translation gives CASSQETARTEAFF.

The gene calls are TRBV7-2 and TRBJ1-2, with a possible D match to TRBD1 (5 bases). CDR1 and CDR2 (germline): SGHTA, FQGNSA. This CDR3 contains 13 residues. Trimming took 5 bases from V and 2 from J, leaving 9 bases between them. CDR3 sequence (DNA): TGTGCCAGCAGCCTAGGGACGAACTATGGCTACACCTTC. Translating it yields CASSLGTNYGYTF. The full variable domain, with the rest looked up from reference TRBV7-2 and TRBJ1-2, is GAGVSQSPSNKVTEKGKDVELRCDPISGHTALYWYRQSLGQGLEFLIYFQGNSAPDKSGLPSDRFSAERTGGSVSTLTIQRTQQEDSAVYLCASSLGTNYGYTFGSGTRLTVV.

Written as DNA, the CDR3 is TGTGCCAGCAGACAGGGTGGCAGTCAGCCCCAGCATTTT. This translates into CASRQGGSQPQHF. This chain uses TRBV27 with TRBJ1-5; weak D call: TRBD1 (6 bases). The CDR3 has 13 amino acids. V lost 6 bases, J lost 6 bases, and 12 bases lay in between. The germline CDR1 and CDR2 sequences are MNHEY and SMNVEV (reference sequence).

V and J are TRBV6-5 and TRBJ2-7; D is possibly TRBD2 (6 bases). The V and J ends lost 5 bases and 2 bases respectively, with 16 bases between them. The CDR3 covers 15 residues. Looked up from germline, CDR1 is MNHEY and CDR2 is SVGAGI. CDR3 sequence (DNA): TGTGCCAGCAGTCGGTCCGGAGGGAGTCCCTACGAGCAGTACTTC. Protein: CASSRSGGSPYEQYF.

This clone was seen at least ten times. The chain joins TRBV28 to TRBJ2-2, with a tentative D call TRBD1 (5 bases). The CDR3 is 15 amino acids. Germline CDR1 and CDR2: MDHEN and SYDVKM. Trimming stripped 2 bases from V and 6 bases from J, with 13 bases between. The CDR3 DNA sequence: TGTGCCAGCAGTTTAACGGTAGAAGGGGCCGGGGAGCTGTTTTTT. This sequence encodes CASSLTVEGAGELFF.

The rearrangement links TRBV4-1 to TRBJ2-3, with D hard to call. Trimming pared 3 bases from V and 4 bases from J, leaving 8 bases between. The germline V gene encodes CDR1 MGHRA and CDR2 YSYEKL. The CDR3 extends over 13 amino acids. The CDR3 reads CASSHDGSDTQYF. The DNA for the CDR3 is TGCGCCAGCAGCCACGATGGGTCAGATACGCAGTATTTT.

This clone was observed a few times. The V and J genes are TRBV6-6 and TRBJ2-7; D call uncertain. The V gene's germline CDR1 is MNHNY and CDR2 SVGAGI (reference sequence). CDR3 length: 14 amino acids. The germline V and J ends were trimmed by 2 bases and 1 base, with 9 bases remaining between them. The CDR3: CASSYDSLSYEQYF. CDR3 nucleotides: TGTGCCAGCAGTTACGACTCTTTATCCTACGAGCAGTACTTC.

This sequence joins TRBV15 and TRBJ2-7; D uncertain. Germline assignment: CDR1 LNHNV and CDR2 YYDKDF (reference sequence). Trimming shortened V by 7 bases and J by 2 bases, and 12 bases separated the two germline ends. The CDR3 contains 13 residues. In DNA, the CDR3 is TGTGCCACCATCAGTGATCGGCCCTACGAGCAGTACTTC. The encoded protein is CATISDRPYEQYF.

The V and J genes are TRBV10-3 and TRBJ1-1; no definite D call. The CDR3 covers 11 residues. Germline V gene sequence: CDR1 ENHRY, CDR2 SYGVKD. Trimming shortened V by 6 bases and J by 4 bases, and 6 bases separated the two germline ends. This chain's CDR3 is CAIRDRTEAFF. CDR3 bases: TGTGCCATCAGGGATCGCACTGAAGCTTTCTTT.

Regarding this clone: The sample carries other DNA sequences with the same CDR3. The chain links TRBV5-1 to TRBJ1-1, with no clear D. Deletions cut 5 bases from V and 0 bases from J, with 8 bases between. In germline, CDR1 is SGHRS, CDR2 YFSETQ. This CDR3 is 13 amino acids long. CDR3 DNA: TGCGCCAGCAGAGGGTCTATGAACACTGAAGCTTTCTTT. Translating gives CASRGSMNTEAFF.

This clone appeared once. The chain carries TRBV30 and TRBJ1-1, with 7 nucleotides matching TRBD1. V shed 2 bases, J shed 4 bases, and the junction held 1 base outside the gene matches. CDR1 and CDR2 from the germline V gene are GTSNPN and SVGIG (reference sequence). This CDR3 is built from 12 residues. The CDR3 DNA is TGTGCCTGGAGTACAGGGGCCACTGAAGCTTTCTTT. This codes for CAWSTGATEAFF.

This sequence joins TRBV11-1 and TRBJ2-3; tentatively, D is TRBD2 (5 bases). V was clipped by 2 bases and J by 0 bases, with 9 bases between them. Germline V gene lookup returns CDR1 SGHAT and CDR2 FQDESV (reference sequence). The CDR3 loop spans 15 amino acids. The CDR3 nucleotides read TGTGCCAGCAGCTTAAGGGCGGGTAGCACAGATACGCAGTATTTT. Translation gives CASSLRAGSTDTQYF.

In this sample, this clone turned up once. V gene TRBV29-1 combines with J gene TRBJ2-5, with no clear D. The V end lost 4 bases, the J end lost 5 bases, and 11 bases lay between the germline ends. The CDR3 contains 12 residues. Germline V CDR1 and CDR2: SQVTM, ANQGSEA. CDR3 DNA sequence: TGCAGCGTTGGTGAAGTGGGGGAGACCCAGTACTTC. Translation gives CSVGEVGETQYF.